The 29 T cell receptor beta chains below were found in one sample sequenced in a study of cytomegalovirus exposure and HLA in healthy donors. The PCR employed 60 Vbeta primers together with 13 Jbeta primers. TCRdb's copy holds only in-frame clones and misses some; the assay was immunoSEQ multiplex PCR. In total, the table holds 150,000 to 200,000 clones. Source material: PBMCs. The receptors here all came from a man under 40 in good health and CMV-seronegative.

The gene calls are TRBV7-8 and TRBJ1-4; D is uncertain. The CDR3 sequence is 16 residues long. Germline CDR1 reads SGHVS; CDR2 reads FQNEAQ. Deletions cut 0 bases from V and 5 bases from J, with 13 bases between. The CDR3 DNA sequence: TGTGCCAGCAGCTTAGCGGTGGGCAGTACCAATGAAAAACTGTTTTTT. It translates to CASSLAVGSTNEKLFF.

The chain uses TRBV6-5 and TRBJ1-5, with D possibly matching TRBD1 (6 bases). The CDR3 runs 13 residues. Looked up from germline, CDR1 is MNHEY and CDR2 is SVGAGI. The ends were cut back, 6 bases at V and 3 bases at J, with 9 bases in the middle. In DNA form, the CDR3 reads TGTGCCAGCAGAGAGGGGGTCAATCAGCCCCAGCATTTT. This encodes CASREGVNQPQHF.

J is TRBJ2-1 and V is TRBV11-3, with D tentatively TRBD2 (6 bases). Looked up from germline, CDR1 is SGHNT and CDR2 is YENEEA. The CDR3 contains 13 residues. With 3 bases removed from V and 5 bases from J, the gap between germline ends came to 8 bases. The CDR3: CASSFAGNNEQFF. The CDR3 DNA reads TGTGCCAGCAGCTTTGCGGGGAACAATGAGCAGTTCTTC.

The V call is TRBV7-9, the J call TRBJ1-5; no definite D call. V was pared by 4 bases and J by 1 base, with 14 bases between. Germline V gene data show CDR1 as SEHNR and CDR2 as FQNEAQ (reference sequence). The CDR3 length is 16 residues. The CDR3 spells CASSSGPISSNQPQHF. The CDR3 region has the DNA TGTGCCAGCAGCTCCGGTCCGATATCAAGCAATCAGCCCCAGCATTTT.

This chain joins TRBV10-3 and TRBJ1-5; D is unclear. The CDR3 consists of 14 residues. The V gene's germline CDR1 is ENHRY and CDR2 SYGVKD. Trimming stripped 4 bases from V and 5 bases from J, with 12 bases between. The CDR3 bases are TGTGCCATCAGTGTGGGGAGGGATGATCAGCCCCAGCATTTT. This sequence encodes CAISVGRDDQPQHF.

The J gene is TRBJ1-2, the V gene TRBV12-5; 8 bases agree with TRBD1. The CDR3 loop spans 14 amino acids. In germline, CDR1 is LGHNT, CDR2 FRNRAP. The V and J ends lost 6 bases and 1 base, in that order; junction bases with no gene match: 4. The CDR3 sequence: CASGRDRRNYGYTF. The CDR3 coding sequence is TGTGCTAGTGGCCGGGACAGGCGTAACTATGGCTACACCTTC.

The chain recombines TRBV29-1 with TRBJ1-2; a possible D gene is TRBD1 (5 bases). V lost 1 base and J lost 7, with 16 bases in between. CDR1 and CDR2 (germline): SQVTM, ANQGSEA. This CDR3 has 14 amino acids. As DNA, the CDR3 is TGCAGCGTTGAAGTTGACCTAGAAGGGGTTGGCTACACCTTC. This sequence encodes CSVEVDLEGVGYTF.

The chain is built from TRBV29-1 and TRBJ2-2; TRBD2 aligns across 10 bases. This CDR3 spans 15 amino acids. Per germline, CDR1 SQVTM and CDR2 ANQGSEA. Losses at the gene ends were 4 bases for V and 3 bases for J; bases not matched to a gene: 5. CDR3 DNA: TGCAGCGTTGGGACCGGGACTAGCGACACCGGGGAGCTGTTTTTT. This codes for CSVGTGTSDTGELFF.

This chain joins TRBV10-3 and TRBJ2-1; TRBD1 aligns across 9 bases. CDR3 size: 14 residues. The V gene's germline CDR1 is ENHRY and CDR2 SYGVKD. V shed 7 bases and J 6 bases; nucleotides not matched to a gene: 7. The CDR3 coding sequence is TGTGCCATCATTCCGGACAGGGGTAGCAATGAGCAGTTCTTC. Translating it yields CAIIPDRGSNEQFF.

This chain uses TRBV19 with TRBJ1-5; D is uncertain. Germline V lookup: CDR1 LNHDA, CDR2 SQIVND (reference sequence). CDR3 length equals 13 residues. V was shortened by 5 bases and J by 5 bases, with 10 bases between the two germline ends. The CDR3 reads CASSDAGDQPQHF. DNA for the CDR3: TGTGCCAGTAGTGATGCAGGCGATCAGCCCCAGCATTTT.

This chain uses TRBV28 with TRBJ1-2; tentatively, D is TRBD1 (6 bases). CDR3 size: 15 residues. V gave up 4 bases and J gave up 4 bases, with 16 bases separating them. Germline CDR1 is MDHEN and CDR2 is SYDVKM. The CDR3 DNA follows: TGTGCCAGCAGTTCGTACCGGGACACTTTCTATGGCTACACCTTC. This encodes CASSSYRDTFYGYTF.

The chain recombines TRBV5-4 with TRBJ1-6; D might be TRBD1 (5 bases). Between the trimmed V and J ends, which lost 0 bases and 0 bases, there was a span of 13 bases. CDR1 is SGHNT and CDR2 is YYREEE in the germline V gene (reference sequence). The CDR3 is 18 residues long. The CDR3 DNA reads as TGTGCCAGCAGCTTGGGTGACAGCCAGCTCTCCTATAATTCACCCCTCCACTTT. Translation gives CASSLGDSQLSYNSPLHF.

The chain is built from TRBV9 and TRBJ1-2; tentative D call: TRBD1 (6 bases). CDR1 SGDLS and CDR2 YYNGEE come from the germline V gene. Trimming left V 0 bases short and J 7 bases short, with 16 bases between. The CDR3 consists of 15 residues. This chain's CDR3 is CASSVVEAGVTGYTF. As DNA, the CDR3 is TGTGCCAGCAGCGTAGTGGAGGCAGGGGTCACTGGCTACACCTTC.

The V call is TRBV2, the J call TRBJ2-5; 9 bases are shared with TRBD1. The J call is uncertain, as TRBJ2-7 better fits the DNA end. The CDR3 length is 13 residues. CDR1 is SNHLY, CDR2 FYNNEI, per germline. The CDR3 sequence: CASRDRVSYEQYF. CDR3 bases: TGTGCCAGTCGGGACAGGGTTTCCTACGAGCAGTACTTC.

V gene TRBV19 combines with J gene TRBJ1-1, with a possible D match to TRBD1 (6 bases). Germline V gene data show CDR1 as LNHDA and CDR2 as SQIVND (reference sequence). Trimming took 7 bases from V and 1 from J, leaving 13 bases between them. The CDR3 loop spans 14 amino acids. The CDR3 here is CASMGWTANTEAFF. CDR3 sequence (DNA): TGTGCCAGTATGGGGTGGACAGCGAACACTGAAGCTTTCTTT. The variable domain in full, completed from reference TRBV19 and TRBJ1-1, reads DGGITQSPKYLFRKEGQNVTLSCEQNLNHDAMYWYRQDPGQGLRLIYYSQIVNDFQKGDIAEGYSVSREKKESFPLTVTSAQKNPTAFYLCASMGWTANTEAFFGQGTRLTVV.

V usage is TRBV5-5 and J usage is TRBJ2-2, with a tentative D call TRBD2 (5 bases). This CDR3 region has 13 residues. The V end lost 3 bases, the J end lost 3 bases, and 6 bases lay between the germline ends. Germline CDR1 SGHKS, CDR2 YYEKEE (reference sequence). The CDR3 DNA follows: TGTGCCAGCAGCTCCGGGGACACCGGGGAGCTGTTTTTT. Translation gives CASSSGDTGELFF.

V is TRBV15 and J is TRBJ2-3, with 7 bases that match TRBD2. This CDR3 spans 16 amino acids. J lost 2 bases, V lost 4 bases, and 9 bases had no gene match. The germline V gene has CDR1 LNHNV and CDR2 YYDKDF (reference sequence). CDR3 region: CATSKLGGSFTDTQYF. For the CDR3, the DNA is TGTGCCACCAGCAAGTTGGGCGGGAGTTTCACAGATACGCAGTATTTT.

The chain carries TRBV6-1 and TRBJ2-7; the D gene is possibly TRBD1 (5 bases). Between the trimmed V and J ends, which lost 4 bases and 0 bases, there was a span of 10 bases. The CDR3 is 14 residues long. The germline V gene has CDR1 MNHNS and CDR2 SASEGT. The CDR3 nucleotides are TGTGCCAGCAGTGGGTGGGGCAGCTCCTACGAGCAGTACTTC. Protein: CASSGWGSSYEQYF.

V gene TRBV28 combines with J gene TRBJ1-1, with 8 bases lining up with TRBD1. The CDR3 covers 16 residues. Germline V gives CDR1 MDHEN, CDR2 SYDVKM. V lost 3 bases, J lost 5 bases, and 11 bases stayed unmatched. The CDR3 DNA sequence: TGTGCCAGCAGTTTCAGCTCAGGGGGCATGGGAACTGAAGCTTTCTTT. This sequence encodes CASSFSSGGMGTEAFF.

Turning to this clone: One end of the junction is discordant with germline, which a read error may explain. This rearrangement joins TRBV5-6 to TRBJ2-2; 8 bases line up with TRBD2. Germline V CDR1 and CDR2: SGHDT, YYEEEE. The CDR3 covers 18 residues. CDR3 region: CASSLITGGPGGTGEPFF. The CDR3 DNA follows: TGTGCCAGCAGCTTGATCACGGGGGGGCCCGGTGGCACCGGGGAGCCGTTTTTT.

The chain combines TRBV7-6 with TRBJ1-1; 8 bases are shared with TRBD1. The germline gives CDR1 SGHVS, CDR2 FNYEAQ. The CDR3 spans 13 residues. J lost 11 bases, V lost 4 bases, and 9 bases had no gene match. The CDR3 loop is CASSSGQGLQAFF. Written as DNA, the CDR3 is TGTGCCAGCAGCTCAGGACAGGGCTTGCAGGCTTTCTTT.

The chain recombines TRBV9 with TRBJ1-1; D is unresolved. The germline gives CDR1 SGDLS, CDR2 YYNGEE. The ends were cut back, 4 bases at V and 4 bases at J, with 17 bases in the middle. The CDR3 runs to 15 residues. CDR3 region: CASSPTGGLGTEAFF. The CDR3 nucleotides read TGTGCCAGCAGCCCAACCGGAGGGCTGGGCACTGAAGCTTTCTTT.

This chain's CDR3 is CASSLSGGDWNEQFF. CDR3 DNA sequence: TGTGCCAGCAGCTTATCCGGGGGAGACTGGAATGAGCAGTTCTTC. The chain has TRBV7-3 and TRBJ2-1; D perhaps matches TRBD2 (6 bases). The CDR3 length is 15 residues. Germline CDR1 reads SGHTA; CDR2 reads FQGTGA. V dropped 2 bases and J dropped 7 bases, with 15 bases sitting between them.

The rearrangement links TRBV4-1 to TRBJ2-6; D remains unclear. The V gene's germline CDR1 is MGHRA and CDR2 YSYEKL. Trimming stripped 3 bases from V and 0 bases from J, with 18 bases between. The CDR3 totals 19 residues. DNA for the CDR3: TGCGCCAGCAGCCAGGAATGGGTTGGCGGCTTCTCTGGGGCCAACGTCCTGACTTTC. It translates to CASSQEWVGGFSGANVLTF.

The gene calls are TRBV7-8 and TRBJ1-6; D perhaps matches TRBD1 (5 bases). CDR3 length equals 15 residues. Germline CDR1 reads SGHVS; CDR2 reads FQNEAQ. Trimming removed 1 base at V and 5 bases at J, with 9 bases between. Written as DNA, the CDR3 is TGTGCCAGCAGCTTAGGACAGCACGATAATTCACCCCTCCACTTT. As protein: CASSLGQHDNSPLHF.

The CDR3 loop is CASSEGTAEKLFF. The CDR3 DNA is TGTGCCAGCAGTGAAGGGACAGCTGAAAAACTGTTTTTT. This rearrangement joins TRBV2 to TRBJ1-4; weak D call: TRBD1 (6 bases). This CDR3 contains 13 residues. Germline-derived CDR1 and CDR2 are SNHLY and FYNNEI. The V gene lost 1 base and the J gene lost 7 bases, with 7 bases spanning the gap.

The chain links TRBV7-9 to TRBJ1-1, with D unclear. The CDR3 runs 12 residues. Germline V gene data show CDR1 as SEHNR and CDR2 as FQNEAQ (reference sequence). Trimming removed 5 bases from V and 4 bases from J, with 8 bases in between. CDR3 in amino acids: CASSRQVTEAFF. In DNA, the CDR3 is TGTGCCAGCAGCCGACAAGTCACTGAAGCTTTCTTT.

The chain couples TRBV5-1 to TRBJ2-6; the D is unclear. There are 16 residues in the CDR3. The V end was cut by 0 bases, the J end by 0 bases, with 7 bases between. CDR1 and CDR2 from the germline V gene are SGHRS and YFSETQ. CDR3 residues: CASSLVGRSGANVLTF. CDR3 DNA: TGCGCCAGCAGCTTGGTTGGGCGCTCTGGGGCCAACGTCCTGACTTTC.

Details on this clone: Other nucleotide sequences in the sample specify the same CDR3. Here the CDR3 DNA reads TGTGCCACTCGAGTATCATCGACTGATAACACTGAAGCTTTCTTT. Protein sequence: CATRVSSTDNTEAFF. V gene TRBV6-4 combines with J gene TRBJ1-1; D gene ambiguous. The V gene's germline CDR1 is MRHNA and CDR2 SNTAGT. Trimming cost V 10 bases and J 2 bases, with 20 bases left between them. The CDR3 loop spans 15 amino acids.